This entry lists 28 T cell receptor beta chains sequenced from one sample in a study of T-cell reconstitution after alpha-beta-depleted transplantation in children. Preparation of the TCRbeta library was carried out with unique molecular identifiers. TCRdb recomputed calls from the PCR reads with MiXCR, one row per CDR3 protein. The sample records around 200,000 distinct CDR3 sequences, roughly a tenth being singletons. Material: PBMCs from the stem cell graft donor, obtained from the stem cell graft. The receptor set was obtained from a human donor who donated a stem cell graft to a child with acute lymphoblastic leukemia.

This clonotype was recorded many times. The J gene is TRBJ1-4, the V gene TRBV6-5; 9 bases line up with TRBD1. The germline V gene encodes CDR1 MNHEY and CDR2 SVGAGI. The CDR3 consists of 17 residues. Germline trimming cut 3 bases from V and 2 bases from J; bases unmatched to any gene: 7. The CDR3 region has the DNA TGTGCCAGCAGTTATCAACAGGGGGCCGGGACTAATGAAAAACTGTTTTTT. This encodes CASSYQQGAGTNEKLFF.

This clonotype was recorded many times. This chain uses TRBV7-9 with TRBJ1-2; TRBD1 might be the D (6 bases). V was pared by 5 bases and J by 1 base, with 17 bases between. Germline lookup yields CDR1 SEHNR and CDR2 FQNEAQ (reference sequence). CDR3 length: 16 residues. In nucleotides, the CDR3 is TGTGCCAGCAGCGGAGCCGGAGGGGGGGTTAACTATGGCTACACCTTC. Its translation: CASSGAGGGVNYGYTF.

This clonotype occurred many times. The chain recombines TRBV5-6 with TRBJ2-4; tentatively, D is TRBD1 (5 bases). V gave up 1 base and J gave up 8 bases, with 10 bases separating them. Per the germline V gene, CDR1 is SGHDT and CDR2 is YYEEEE. The CDR3 has 13 residues. CDR3 bases: TGTGCCAGCAGCTTGCTGCAGGGCGACATTCAGTACTTC. It is translated as CASSLLQGDIQYF.

This clonotype was recorded at least ten times. The genes are TRBV12-3 or TRBV12-4 and TRBJ2-7; the D is unclear. CDR3 length: 14 residues. V lost 5 bases and J lost 5, with 16 bases in between. The CDR3 nucleotides are TGTGCCAGCAGTCCCTCAATAGGACGACACGAGCAGTACTTC. Residues: CASSPSIGRHEQYF.

This clonotype was observed a few times. CDR3 sequence (DNA): TGTGCCAGCAGTTTTGAGCCCGGGACAGGAGTTTTGGTTGACTACACCTTC. This translates into CASSFEPGTGVLVDYTF. The chain employs TRBV27 and TRBJ1-2; TRBD1 aligns across 8 bases. The CDR3 has 17 amino acids. CDR1 is MNHEY and CDR2 is SMNVEV in the germline V gene (reference sequence). Losses at the gene ends were 3 bases for V and 10 bases for J; bases not matched to a gene: 19.

This clonotype was found many times. V gene TRBV9 combines with J gene TRBJ2-2, with 8 bases that match TRBD2. CDR3 length: 14 residues. The germline V gene encodes CDR1 SGDLS and CDR2 YYNGEE. Trimming took 4 bases from V and 5 from J; bases not matched to a gene: 4. CDR3 DNA sequence: TGTGCCAGCAGCCGGGGGGGAACAACCGGGGAGCTGTTTTTT. Translating gives CASSRGGTTGELFF.

This clonotype was counted only a few times. The gene calls are TRBV3-1 and TRBJ2-3; D may be TRBD1 (6 bases). V was clipped by 2 bases and J by 10 bases, with 28 bases between them. Germline loops: CDR1 LGHDT, CDR2 YNNKEL (reference sequence). The length of the CDR3 is 18 residues. CDR3 sequence: CASSQLFERQASGFAQYF. CDR3 sequence (DNA): TGTGCCAGCAGCCAACTTTTTGAACGACAGGCCAGTGGGTTCGCGCAGTATTTT.

This clonotype was detected many times. This chain uses TRBV2 with TRBJ2-7, with 8 bases lining up with TRBD2. Losses at the gene ends were 7 bases for V and 0 bases for J; bases not matched to a gene: 5. Germline V gives CDR1 SNHLY, CDR2 FYNNEI. This CDR3 comprises 14 residues. The CDR3 sequence: CASTALAGSYEQYF. The DNA for the CDR3 is TGTGCCAGCACGGCCCTAGCGGGCTCCTACGAGCAGTACTTC.

In this sample, this clonotype turned up many times. The V and J genes are TRBV6-2 or TRBV6-3 and TRBJ2-1; possible D gene TRBD1, 6 bases. The germline V gene has CDR1 MNHEY and CDR2 SVGEGT. The CDR3 has 12 amino acids. V gave up 5 bases and J gave up 7 bases, with 9 bases separating them. The CDR3 nucleotides are TGTGCCAGCAGTACAGGGTGGAATGAGCAGTTCTTC. It specifies CASSTGWNEQFF.

J is TRBJ2-7 and V is TRBV5-1, with TRBD1 as a possible D gene (6 bases). The V and J ends lost 8 bases and 5 bases respectively, with 20 bases between them. CDR1 and CDR2 (germline): SGHRS, YFSETQ. This CDR3 is 14 amino acids long. Here the CDR3 DNA reads TGCGCCAGTAAAACAGGGAAAATGGGCGACGAGCAGTACTTC. This sequence encodes CASKTGKMGDEQYF.

This clonotype was counted ten times or more. This chain connects TRBV27 to TRBJ1-1; TRBD1 aligns across 10 bases. Germline CDR1 reads MNHEY; CDR2 reads SMNVEV (reference sequence). CDR3 length equals 16 residues. The trim removed 1 base at V and 6 bases at J, leaving 8 bases unmatched. In nucleotides, the CDR3 is TGTGCCAGCAGTTTATTAGGGGGACAGGGGTTCGCTGAAGCTTTCTTT. Protein sequence: CASSLLGGQGFAEAFF.

This clonotype was seen a handful of times. The rearrangement links TRBV7-8 to TRBJ2-5, with 7 bases that match TRBD2. V was clipped by 3 bases and J by 5 bases; unmatched bases: 9. Germline CDR1 and CDR2: SGHVS and FQNEAQ. This CDR3 region has 15 residues. The CDR3, as DNA: TGTGCCAGCAGCTTCGGACTAGTTGACGGGGAGACCCAGTACTTC. It is translated as CASSFGLVDGETQYF.

The sample holds many counts of this clonotype. The chain has TRBV7-9 and TRBJ2-1; 9 positions agree with TRBD2. Germline V CDR1 and CDR2: SEHNR, FQNEAQ (reference sequence). The CDR3 is 15 residues long. The V gene end was trimmed by 5 bases and the J gene end by 7 bases; junction bases not matched to a gene: 9. The CDR3: CASSPYERGENEQFF. CDR3 nucleotide sequence: TGTGCCAGCAGCCCCTATGAGCGGGGGGAGAATGAGCAGTTCTTC.

This clonotype has at least ten counts. The chain has TRBV29-1 and TRBJ1-1; the D gene is possibly TRBD1 (6 bases). Germline V gene sequence: CDR1 SQVTM, CDR2 ANQGSEA. The CDR3 spans 13 residues. V lost 5 bases, J lost 5 bases, and 15 bases lay in between. The CDR3 loop reads CSVYKGGGTEAFF. In DNA form, the CDR3 reads TGCAGCGTTTATAAAGGGGGGGGGACTGAAGCTTTCTTT.

The chain is built from TRBV2 and TRBJ2-1, with a possible D match to TRBD2 (6 bases). The CDR3 loop spans 11 amino acids. From germline, CDR1 is SNHLY and CDR2 FYNNEI. The V gene lost 2 bases and the J gene lost 10 bases, with 6 bases spanning the gap. The CDR3 sequence is CASSELAEQFF. CDR3 DNA: TGTGCCAGCAGTGAACTAGCGGAGCAGTTCTTC.

This clonotype came up once. The chain uses TRBV7-2 and TRBJ1-1; no reliable D call. From germline, CDR1 is SGHTA and CDR2 FQGNSA. The CDR3 extends over 16 amino acids. Deletions cut 1 base from V and 2 bases from J, with 14 bases between. CDR3 protein: CASSLVWEISNTEAFF. For the CDR3, the DNA is TGTGCCAGCAGCTTAGTATGGGAGATATCCAACACTGAAGCTTTCTTT.

This clonotype has only a few counts. V is TRBV15 and J is TRBJ1-2; D is undetermined. Per germline, CDR1 LNHNV and CDR2 YYDKDF (reference sequence). This CDR3 contains 15 residues. V was cut by 3 bases and J by 12 bases, with 23 bases left in between. As DNA, the CDR3 is TGTGCCACCAGCAGCGCTCTCGGAGTCCGTTATGGGAACACCTTC. Residues: CATSSALGVRYGNTF.

This clonotype occurred a few times. The rearrangement uses TRBV5-1 and TRBJ2-2, with D tentatively TRBD1 or TRBD2 (5 bases each). Germline values: CDR1 SGHRS, CDR2 YFSETQ. The CDR3 is made up of 16 amino acids. The V end was cut by 0 bases, the J end by 1 base, with 10 bases between. The CDR3 reads CASSLEGTGNTGELFF. The CDR3 DNA sequence: TGCGCCAGCAGCTTGGAGGGGACGGGGAACACCGGGGAGCTGTTTTTT. Full variable domain (missing parts from reference TRBV5-1 and TRBJ2-2): KAGVTQTPRYLIKTRGQQVTLSCSPISGHRSVSWYQQTPGQGLQFLFEYFSETQRNKGNFPGRFSGRQFSNSRSEMNVSTLELGDSALYLCASSLEGTGNTGELFFGEGSRLTVL.

This clonotype appeared a few times. This chain uses TRBV10-3 with TRBJ2-2; 7 bases are a match to TRBD1. V dropped 3 bases and J dropped 6; count of bases not matched to a gene: 13. The CDR3 is 17 amino acids. Germline CDR1 reads ENHRY; CDR2 reads SYGVKD. The CDR3 DNA reads as TGTGCCATCAGTGAACCCCGAAGGGAAGGGGGCTCCGGGGAGCTGTTTTTT. This encodes CAISEPRREGGSGELFF.

In this sample, this clonotype turned up many times. The chain has TRBV7-2 and TRBJ1-6; TRBD1 is a possible D gene (6 bases). Germline CDR1 is SGHTA and CDR2 is FQGNSA. The CDR3 is 17 residues long. Trimming removed 5 bases from V and 9 bases from J, with 23 bases in between. The CDR3, as DNA: TGTGCCAGCAGCCCCGTAGGCGGCAGGGGATTACGTTCACCCCTCCACTTT. The encoded protein is CASSPVGGRGLRSPLHF.

This clonotype was observed a handful of times. The rearrangement joins TRBV18 to TRBJ1-1; no firm D call. The CDR3 is made up of 13 amino acids. The ends were cut back, 8 bases at V and 1 base at J, with 11 bases in the middle. Germline V lookup: CDR1 KGHSH, CDR2 LQKENI. The CDR3 loop is CASHTAGNTEAFF. CDR3 nucleotide sequence: TGTGCCAGCCACACGGCAGGGAACACTGAAGCTTTCTTT.

V gene TRBV6-1 combines with J gene TRBJ2-2; 8 bases fit TRBD1. J was trimmed by 1 base and V by 5 bases; bases with no gene match: 6. CDR3 size: 16 residues. The germline CDR1 and CDR2 sequences are MNHNS and SASEGT. DNA for the CDR3: TGTGCCAGCAGTCGGGACAGGCGCCTGAACACCGGGGAGCTGTTTTTT. Protein sequence: CASSRDRRLNTGELFF.

The chain employs TRBV20-1 and TRBJ1-1; possible D gene TRBD1, 6 bases. The CDR3 runs to 14 residues. The V and J ends lost 5 bases and 0 bases respectively, with 13 bases between them. Germline lookup yields CDR1 DFQATT and CDR2 SNEGSKA (reference sequence). The CDR3 DNA follows: TGCAGTGCTCACCGGACAGCGATGAACACTGAAGCTTTCTTT. Translated: CSAHRTAMNTEAFF.

This clonotype was recorded many times. V is TRBV4-2 and J is TRBJ2-3, with 7 bases fitting TRBD2. J was trimmed by 4 bases and V by 0 bases; bases with no gene match: 7. CDR3 size: 16 residues. Germline CDR1 is LGHNA and CDR2 is YNFKEQ. The CDR3 is CASSQEMQGGADTQYF. CDR3 DNA: TGTGCCAGCAGCCAAGAGATGCAGGGAGGGGCAGATACGCAGTATTTT.

In its sample, this clonotype was seen a few times. In DNA form, the CDR3 reads TGTGCCATCAACCAGGGGGATACCAACTATGGCTACACCTTC. Protein product: CAINQGDTNYGYTF. The chain uses TRBV10-3 and TRBJ1-2, with TRBD1 matching 7 bases. Germline CDR1 reads ENHRY; CDR2 reads SYGVKD. V lost 7 bases, J lost 2 bases, and 7 bases stayed unmatched. This CDR3 spans 14 amino acids.

The J gene is TRBJ1-1, the V gene TRBV20-1; no clear D gene. Trimming left V 8 bases short and J 1 base short, with 14 bases between. Germline CDR1 and CDR2: DFQATT and SNEGSKA (reference sequence). This CDR3 comprises 13 residues. The CDR3 region has the DNA TGCAGTTCTCTACTCATGGGGAACACTGAAGCTTTCTTT. It yields the protein CSSLLMGNTEAFF.

This clonotype was recorded a few times. The rearrangement uses TRBV20-1 and TRBJ1-4; maybe TRBD1 (5 bases). The V and J ends lost 0 bases and 7 bases respectively, with 18 bases between them. This CDR3 spans 16 amino acids. Germline assignment: CDR1 DFQATT and CDR2 SNEGSKA (reference sequence). The CDR3 region has the DNA TGCAGTGCTAGAGATGGGGGGGGTCCCGTGGGTGAAAAACTGTTTTTT. Protein: CSARDGGGPVGEKLFF.

This clonotype was observed at least ten times. V usage is TRBV7-6 and J usage is TRBJ1-3; D gene ambiguous. This CDR3 region has 17 residues. The germline V gene encodes CDR1 SGHVS and CDR2 FNYEAQ. V was cut by 4 bases and J by 2 bases, with 18 bases left in between. In nucleotides, the CDR3 is TGTGCCAGCAGCTCCTCGGGTACCCGGGAGGCTGGAAACACCATATATTTT. This sequence encodes CASSSSGTREAGNTIYF.